Here is one TCR beta chain with its context. Its antigen is not known. This sample is drawn from a study of blood T cells in healthy people across ages. Turning to the study itself: Per two T cells, template switching captured roughly one barcoded beta molecule.

Germline CDR1 and CDR2: DFQATT and SNEGSKA (reference sequence). The ends lost 4 bases at V and 3 bases at J; junction bases unmatched: 5. The CDR3 totals 13 residues. Whole-study findings and limits: The fall in TCR beta diversity per million T cells was roughly linear with age.

PCR was performed a second time for about 7 to 12 cycles using a sample-barcoded 5' primer and a J-beta primer mix. TCRdb re-analysed the 5' RACE reads in MiXCR, keeping a single row per CDR3 protein. The table includes 1.5 million to 1.8 million distinct CDR3 sequences, under 55% detected once. V gene TRBV20-1 combines with J gene TRBJ2-7, with TRBD2 matching 8 bases. This receptor was identified in a woman between 18 and 30 years old in good health. Sample: blood. CDR3 nucleotides: TGCAGTGCTACCGCGGGAGGAATCTACGAGCAGTACTTC. The encoded protein is CSATAGGIYEQYF.